The 8 T cell receptor beta chains reported below all come from one sample, sequenced in a study of identical twins. TCRdb reanalysed the 5' RACE reads using MiXCR and keeps one entry per CDR3 protein. The repertoire includes 200,000 to 250,000 distinct CDR3 sequences, approximately 7% of them detected once, and approximately 3.6% sits in the top ten. These data also formed part of another study, on yellow fever vaccine responses in identical twins.

The specimen sequenced was memory (CD45RO+) T cells sorted from blood. Receptors were obtained from a woman between 18 and 29 years old in good health.

The J gene is TRBJ1-1, the V gene TRBV20-1, with D unclear. Germline CDR1 and CDR2: DFQATT and SNEGSKA (reference sequence). The CDR3 has 12 residues. Trimming took 3 bases from V and 1 from J, leaving 6 bases between them. The CDR3 nucleotides are TGCAGTGCTAGTATCAGGAACACTGAAGCTTTCTTT. It codes for CSASIRNTEAFF.

This clonotype has a count of ten or more. J is TRBJ2-1 and V is TRBV12-3 or TRBV12-4; D is unclear. V dropped 1 base and J dropped 10 bases, with 5 bases sitting between them. The length of the CDR3 is 11 residues. The DNA for the CDR3 is TGTGCCAGCAGTTTAGTGGCCGAGCAGTTCTTC. Translating gives CASSLVAEQFF.

This chain links TRBV7-9 with TRBJ2-7; D call uncertain. The CDR3 is 13 amino acids. The germline V gene encodes CDR1 SEHNR and CDR2 FQNEAQ (reference sequence). The V end lost 4 bases, the J end lost 2 bases, and 9 bases lay between the germline ends. The CDR3 loop reads CASSSSGAYEQYF. The CDR3 DNA reads TGTGCCAGCAGCTCGTCAGGCGCCTACGAGCAGTACTTC.

As for this clonotype: One end of the junction does not line up with germline, which may come from a read error. The rearrangement links TRBV12-3 or TRBV12-4 to TRBJ2-1; D call uncertain. The CDR3 totals 16 residues. The CDR3 DNA reads as TGTACCAGCAGTTTAGGTGTTGGCCGGATTTACAATGAGCAGTTCTTC. It codes for CTSSLGVGRIYNEQFF.

This clonotype came up a few times. The V and J genes are TRBV5-5 and TRBJ1-1; 10 nucleotides line up with TRBD1. The germline gives CDR1 SGHKS, CDR2 YYEKEE (reference sequence). The CDR3 contains 16 residues. V trimming: 4 bases; J trimming: 0 bases; junction bases outside the gene matches: 6. The CDR3 DNA is TGTGCCAGCAGCCAGGGACAGGGGAGGTTGAACACTGAAGCTTTCTTT. Its translation: CASSQGQGRLNTEAFF. The full variable domain, with the rest looked up from reference TRBV5-5 and TRBJ1-1, is DAGVTQSPTHLIKTRGQQVTLRCSPISGHKSVSWYQQVLGQGPQFIFQYYEKEERGRGNFPDRFSARQFPNYSSELNVNALLLGDSALYLCASSQGQGRLNTEAFFGQGTRLTVV.

This clonotype was recorded a few times. The chain carries TRBV19 and TRBJ2-1; D is possibly TRBD1 (5 bases). Trimming stripped 9 bases from V and 12 bases from J, with 21 bases between. Per the germline V gene, CDR1 is LNHDA and CDR2 is SQIVND (reference sequence). This CDR3 comprises 13 residues. The DNA of the CDR3 is TGTGCCAGCTCCAGGGCAACCCAATCGAGGCAGTTCTTC. Translating it yields CASSRATQSRQFF.

The chain recombines TRBV2 with TRBJ2-2, with 7 bases matching TRBD2. Germline V gene sequence: CDR1 SNHLY, CDR2 FYNNEI. The CDR3 spans 16 residues. The V gene end was trimmed by 7 bases and the J gene end by 3 bases; junction bases not matched to a gene: 11. This chain's CDR3 is CASNSGLPNYTGELFF. The CDR3, as DNA: TGTGCCAGCAATTCGGGACTACCCAATTACACCGGGGAGCTGTTTTTT.

This clonotype has a count of ten or more. The chain joins TRBV24-1 to TRBJ2-1; D is perhaps TRBD1 (6 bases). Deletions cut 0 bases from V and 9 bases from J, with 11 bases between. There are 14 residues in the CDR3. From germline, CDR1 is KGHDR and CDR2 SFDVKD. The CDR3: CATSDLYRDGEQFF. DNA for the CDR3: TGTGCCACCAGTGATTTGTACAGGGATGGTGAGCAGTTCTTC.